One sample yielded the 26 T cell receptor beta chains listed below, sequenced in a study of blood T cell repertoires in COVID-19. Only in-frame clones appear in the TCRdb table, and some are missing; sequencing was by immunoSEQ multiplex PCR. The sample contains 50,000 or so clones, approximately 80% of which appear only once. Sequenced sample: peripheral blood. These TCRs come from a man between 65 and 80 years old with acute or convalescent COVID-19.

V and J are TRBV9 and TRBJ1-1; D ambiguous. The CDR3 is made up of 13 amino acids. CDR1 is SGDLS and CDR2 is YYNGEE in the germline V gene. V was pared by 2 bases and J by 3 bases, with 8 bases between. CDR3 DNA sequence: TGTGCCAGCAGCGTCCTACCGGACACTGAAGCTTTCTTT. It translates to CASSVLPDTEAFF.

This sequence joins TRBV6-2 or TRBV6-3 and TRBJ1-5, with no clear D. V shed 2 bases and J shed 0 bases, with 14 bases lying between them. Germline V gives CDR1 MNHEY, CDR2 SVGEGT. The CDR3 is 17 residues long. This CDR3 is CASSYELGRGSNQPQHF. The CDR3 nucleotides are TGTGCCAGCAGTTACGAGCTTGGGCGGGGTAGCAATCAGCCCCAGCATTTT.

This clone was detected once. V and J are TRBV7-3 and TRBJ1-1; D unresolved. V dropped 5 bases and J dropped 8 bases, with 15 bases sitting between them. The germline V gene encodes CDR1 SGHTA and CDR2 FQGTGA. There are 13 residues in the CDR3. The DNA of the CDR3 is TGTGCCAGCAGCCTCTCCTTGGAGGGCGAAGCTTTCTTT. Encoded protein: CASSLSLEGEAFF.

The gene calls are TRBV3-1 (or the pseudogene TRBV3-2) and TRBJ1-2; TRBD1 might be the D (6 bases). CDR1 is LGHDT and CDR2 is YNNKEL in the germline V gene (reference sequence). Trimming removed 1 base at V and 4 bases at J, with 7 bases between. The CDR3 contains 13 residues. The CDR3 reads CASSQGDTYGYTF. CDR3 nucleotides: TGTGCCAGCAGCCAAGGGGACACCTATGGCTACACCTTC.

The V call is TRBV11-3, the J call TRBJ1-1; 11 bases are a match to TRBD1. This CDR3 spans 16 amino acids. V shed 4 bases, J shed 1 base, and the junction held 5 bases outside the gene matches. The germline CDR1 and CDR2 sequences are SGHNT and YENEEA. The CDR3, as DNA: TGTGCCAGCAGCTCGCGGACAGGGGGCAGGAACACTGAAGCTTTCTTT. It specifies CASSSRTGGRNTEAFF.

V and J are TRBV7-2 and TRBJ2-1; 16 nucleotides match TRBD2. Germline trimming cut 4 bases from V and 10 bases from J; bases unmatched to any gene: 4. The CDR3 sequence is 15 residues long. CDR1 and CDR2 from the germline V gene are SGHTA and FQGNSA. CDR3: CASSSGLAGGSEQFF. CDR3 coding DNA: TGTGCCAGCAGCTCGGGACTAGCGGGAGGGAGCGAGCAGTTCTTC.

The chain employs TRBV6-2 or TRBV6-3 and TRBJ1-2; D unresolved. The CDR3 has 14 amino acids. Germline V gene lookup returns CDR1 MNHEY and CDR2 SVGEGT. Deletions cut 2 bases from V and 7 bases from J, with 14 bases between. The CDR3 region has the DNA TGTGCCAGCAGTTACAGGATCGAGGCAGTTGGCTACACCTTC. This sequence encodes CASSYRIEAVGYTF.

The V gene is TRBV6-2 or TRBV6-3, the J gene TRBJ2-1; 8 bases are shared with TRBD1. V shed 0 bases and J 7 bases; nucleotides not matched to a gene: 5. This CDR3 has 15 residues. Looked up from germline, CDR1 is MNHEY and CDR2 is SVGEGT. In DNA form, the CDR3 reads TGTGCCAGCAGTTACTCGGGGCAGGGGGCAAATGAGCAGTTCTTC. Residues: CASSYSGQGANEQFF.

The rearrangement uses TRBV7-2 and TRBJ2-5; D might be TRBD2 (5 bases). The CDR3 extends over 11 amino acids. The V and J ends lost 8 bases and 5 bases respectively, with 9 bases between them. Germline loops: CDR1 SGHTA, CDR2 FQGNSA. CDR3: CASRKRETQYF. CDR3 bases: TGTGCCAGCCGCAAGCGGGAGACCCAGTACTTC.

This chain uses TRBV5-1 with TRBJ1-1; D gene unclear. V shed 5 bases and J shed 3 bases, with 11 bases lying between them. From germline, CDR1 is SGHRS and CDR2 YFSETQ. The length of the CDR3 is 13 residues. The CDR3 here is CASRNPADTEAFF. CDR3 bases: TGCGCCAGCAGGAACCCTGCGGACACTGAAGCTTTCTTT. The full variable domain, its missing parts supplied by reference TRBV5-1 and TRBJ1-1, is KAGVTQTPRYLIKTRGQQVTLSCSPISGHRSVSWYQQTPGQGLQFLFEYFSETQRNKGNFPGRFSGRQFSNSRSEMNVSTLELGDSALYLCASRNPADTEAFFGQGTRLTVV.

The V and J genes are TRBV12-5 and TRBJ1-2; unclear D gene. The CDR3 totals 13 residues. The germline CDR1 and CDR2 sequences are LGHNT and FRNRAP. Trimming left V 1 base short and J 4 bases short, with 7 bases between. The CDR3 here is CASGLGQLYGYTF. In nucleotides, the CDR3 is TGTGCTAGTGGTTTGGGACAACTCTATGGCTACACCTTC.

This clone has a single count. CDR3: CASRGQSGEKLFF. In DNA, the CDR3 is TGTGCAAGCCGGGGACAGTCGGGTGAAAAACTGTTTTTT. The rearrangement joins TRBV3-1 (or the pseudogene TRBV3-2) to TRBJ1-4; 7 nucleotides match TRBD1. CDR3 size: 13 residues. Germline V gene lookup returns CDR1 LGHDT and CDR2 YNNKEL (reference sequence).

This chain uses TRBV4-3 with TRBJ2-7; D is unresolved. Trimming shortened V by 1 base and J by 4 bases, and 14 bases separated the two germline ends. Per germline, CDR1 LGHNA and CDR2 YSLEER. CDR3 length equals 15 residues. The CDR3 protein is CASSQGFNQAYEQYF. CDR3 coding DNA: TGCGCCAGCAGCCAAGGATTCAACCAGGCATACGAGCAGTACTTC.

The V and J genes are TRBV7-2 and TRBJ1-5; D might be TRBD1 (5 bases). The germline V gene has CDR1 SGHTA and CDR2 FQGNSA. The CDR3 sequence is 15 residues long. Trimming pared 1 base from V and 4 bases from J, leaving 11 bases between. The CDR3: CASSLGSTGNQPQHF. CDR3 coding DNA: TGTGCCAGCAGCTTAGGAAGTACAGGAAATCAGCCCCAGCATTTT.

This clone has more than one count but fewer than ten. The rearrangement links TRBV10-3 to TRBJ2-4; no firm D call. This CDR3 contains 14 residues. Germline V gene data show CDR1 as ENHRY and CDR2 as SYGVKD. V lost 2 bases and J lost 0, with 5 bases in between. The CDR3 protein is CAISEAGAKNIQYF. DNA for the CDR3: TGTGCCATCAGTGAGGCAGGAGCCAAAAACATTCAGTACTTC.

This clone was observed a few times. The V call is TRBV9, the J call TRBJ2-2; TRBD1 matches 9 bases. Germline V lookup: CDR1 SGDLS, CDR2 YYNGEE. The CDR3 sequence is 16 residues long. The ends lost 3 bases at V and 5 bases at J; junction bases unmatched: 8. The CDR3 sequence is CASSDGTGIETGELFF. CDR3 DNA: TGTGCCAGCAGCGACGGGACAGGGATCGAGACCGGGGAGCTGTTTTTT.

The chain has TRBV9 and TRBJ1-1; D remains unclear. Germline-derived CDR1 and CDR2 are SGDLS and YYNGEE. V was clipped by 4 bases and J by 6 bases, with 13 bases between them. The CDR3 sequence is 13 residues long. The CDR3 loop reads CASSYSQVSEAFF. The CDR3 nucleotides read TGTGCCAGCAGCTATAGTCAAGTATCTGAAGCTTTCTTT. The variable domain in full, completed from reference TRBV9 and TRBJ1-1, reads DSGVTQTPKHLITATGQRVTLRCSPRSGDLSVYWYQQSLDQGLQFLIQYYNGEERAKGNILERFSAQQFPDLHSELNLSSLELGDSALYFCASSYSQVSEAFFGQGTRLTVV.

The J gene is TRBJ1-2, the V gene TRBV11-2; D is unclear. Trimming cost V 2 bases and J 0 bases, with 7 bases left between them. The CDR3 is 14 residues long. CDR1 and CDR2 from the germline V gene are SGHAT and FQNNGV. CDR3 DNA sequence: TGTGCCAGCAGCTTATCAGAAGCTAACTATGGCTACACCTTC. Protein product: CASSLSEANYGYTF.

The chain carries TRBV3-1 (or the pseudogene TRBV3-2) and TRBJ1-2, with D unresolved. This CDR3 comprises 13 residues. V dropped 2 bases and J dropped 4 bases, with 8 bases sitting between them. Germline V gene sequence: CDR1 LGHDT, CDR2 YNNKEL (reference sequence). The CDR3 spells CASSQNRGYGYTF. The CDR3 nucleotides are TGTGCCAGCAGCCAAAATCGGGGCTATGGCTACACCTTC.

The chain links TRBV6-5 to TRBJ1-1; D uncertain. The CDR3 has 14 amino acids. Trimming removed 6 bases from V and 1 base from J, with 12 bases in between. Germline values: CDR1 MNHEY, CDR2 SVGAGI. The CDR3 DNA is TGTGCCAGCAGACAGAAGGTTAGGAACACTGAAGCTTTCTTT. The encoded protein is CASRQKVRNTEAFF.

The chain combines TRBV6-2 or TRBV6-3 with TRBJ2-3; D is unclear. Germline V gives CDR1 MNHEY, CDR2 SVGEGT. This CDR3 has 14 residues. V was pared by 2 bases and J by 4 bases, with 10 bases between. Here the CDR3 reads CASSYPYRADTQYF. In nucleotides, the CDR3 is TGTGCCAGCAGTTACCCTTATCGGGCAGATACGCAGTATTTT.

This rearrangement joins TRBV10-2 to TRBJ2-7; 9 nucleotides line up with TRBD2. The CDR3 is 18 amino acids. The V segment lost 0 bases and the J segment 6 bases; nucleotides outside the gene matches: 15. The germline gives CDR1 WSHSY, CDR2 SAAADI. This CDR3 is CASSESIVVAGARGEQYF. DNA of the CDR3: TGCGCCAGCAGTGAGTCGATAGTAGTAGCGGGAGCCCGGGGCGAGCAGTACTTC.

This clone appeared many times. The V call is TRBV15, the J call TRBJ1-4; possible D gene TRBD1, 6 bases. Germline assignment: CDR1 LNHNV and CDR2 YYDKDF (reference sequence). This CDR3 has 17 amino acids. Trimming took 3 bases from V and 5 from J, leaving 19 bases between them. CDR3 sequence reads: CATSSTRGGQINEKLFF. CDR3 nucleotides: TGTGCCACCAGCAGTACCCGGGGGGGGCAAATCAATGAAAAACTGTTTTTT.

This clone was detected only once. The chain is built from TRBV4-2 and TRBJ2-2; 9 bases agree with TRBD2. Looked up from germline, CDR1 is LGHNA and CDR2 is YNFKEQ. V lost 1 base, J lost 6 bases, and 3 bases stayed unmatched. This CDR3 contains 15 residues. Here the CDR3 reads CASSQVLAGAGELFF. The DNA of the CDR3 is TGTGCCAGCAGCCAAGTTTTAGCGGGGGCCGGGGAGCTGTTTTTT.

This clone was picked up one time. The V call is TRBV18, the J call TRBJ1-3; possible D gene TRBD1, 6 bases. The germline V gene encodes CDR1 KGHSH and CDR2 LQKENI. The CDR3 consists of 16 residues. V lost 3 bases to trimming and J lost 1 base, with 13 bases between them. The CDR3 DNA sequence: TGTGCCAGCTCACCTGGACAGCTGGAATCTGGAAACACCATATATTTT. As protein: CASSPGQLESGNTIYF.

The rearrangement uses TRBV10-3 and TRBJ1-2; no reliable D call. The V gene lost 6 bases and the J gene lost 4 bases, with 15 bases spanning the gap. CDR1 and CDR2 (germline): ENHRY, SYGVKD. The CDR3 totals 14 residues. The CDR3 is CAIRYGEATYGYTF. CDR3 nucleotide sequence: TGTGCCATCAGATACGGGGAAGCCACCTATGGCTACACCTTC.